These 21 T cell receptor beta chains share one sample of origin, sequenced in a study of blood T cell repertoires in COVID-19. Some clones are missing from TCRdb's copy, which holds only in-frame ones; the method was immunoSEQ multiplex PCR. The sample shows more than 250,000 clones, nearly 90% of them seen only once. Sequencing was carried out using PBMCs or T cells enriched from blood (not recorded which). Source of these receptors: a woman under 40 who had recovered from COVID-19.

V and J are TRBV6-2 or TRBV6-3 and TRBJ1-2, with 12 bases that match TRBD1. CDR3 size: 20 residues. J lost 5 bases, V lost 2 bases, and 18 bases had no gene match. The germline V gene encodes CDR1 MNHEY and CDR2 SVGEGT. The CDR3 DNA is TGTGCCAGCAGTTACCCCCTCCGTGAGGGACAGGGGGCTGACTTTTATGGCTACACCTTC. This codes for CASSYPLREGQGADFYGYTF.

The J gene is TRBJ1-1, the V gene TRBV7-6, with 11 positions matching TRBD1. The germline gives CDR1 SGHVS, CDR2 FNYEAQ. J lost 5 bases, V lost 5 bases, and 7 bases had no gene match. The CDR3 covers 15 residues. The CDR3 sequence: CASSLGQGARTEAFF. In DNA form, the CDR3 reads TGTGCCAGCAGCCTAGGACAGGGGGCGCGAACTGAAGCTTTCTTT.

This chain uses TRBV3-1 (or the pseudogene TRBV3-2) with TRBJ1-1, with 7 nucleotides matching TRBD1. The trim removed 2 bases at V and 10 bases at J, leaving 13 bases unmatched. This CDR3 contains 15 residues. Germline V lookup: CDR1 LGHDT, CDR2 YNNKEL (reference sequence). CDR3: CASSQTLRGRGSAFF. CDR3 DNA: TGTGCCAGCAGCCAAACATTACGGGGCAGGGGGTCAGCTTTCTTT.

J is TRBJ1-1 and V is TRBV5-1; 8 positions agree with TRBD1. The V segment lost 0 bases and the J segment 5 bases; nucleotides outside the gene matches: 6. The CDR3 totals 15 residues. Germline-derived CDR1 and CDR2 are SGHRS and YFSETQ. The CDR3 DNA sequence: TGCGCCAGCAGCTTGGGGGCAGGGGGCAAGACTGAAGCTTTCTTT. It encodes CASSLGAGGKTEAFF.

This chain uses TRBV4-2 with TRBJ1-1; D is ambiguous. This CDR3 has 15 amino acids. Trimming left V 2 bases short and J 3 bases short, with 13 bases between. In germline, CDR1 is LGHNA, CDR2 YNFKEQ. The CDR3 bases are TGTGCCAGCAGCCAAAATCAGGCAGTTTACACTGAAGCTTTCTTT. It yields the protein CASSQNQAVYTEAFF.

The chain employs TRBV13 and TRBJ2-7; D may be TRBD1 (6 bases). Germline CDR1 and CDR2: PRHDT and FYEKMQ (reference sequence). V shed 1 base and J shed 6 bases, with 10 bases lying between them. The CDR3 runs to 13 residues. In nucleotides, the CDR3 is TGTGCCAGCAGCTTAGAACAGGGAGCCGAGCAGTACTTC. This sequence encodes CASSLEQGAEQYF.

The V gene is TRBV13, the J gene TRBJ2-2; a possible D gene is TRBD1 (5 bases). The CDR3 spans 12 residues. Germline-derived CDR1 and CDR2 are PRHDT and FYEKMQ (reference sequence). The V gene lost 7 bases and the J gene lost 4 bases, with 7 bases spanning the gap. The CDR3 DNA is TGTGCCAGCACCCAGGGCACCGGGGAGCTGTTTTTT. Protein product: CASTQGTGELFF.

This clone was recorded a few times. This sequence joins TRBV30 and TRBJ1-3; possible D gene TRBD1, 5 bases. Germline CDR1 reads GTSNPN; CDR2 reads SVGIG (reference sequence). This CDR3 has 13 residues. Trimming took 8 bases from V and 0 from J, leaving 11 bases between them. Here the CDR3 DNA reads TGTGCCCTCGACAGTAACTCTGGAAACACCATATATTTT. This encodes CALDSNSGNTIYF.

This chain uses TRBV7-6 with TRBJ1-1; TRBD1 might be the D (6 bases). With 2 bases removed from V and 1 base from J, the gap between germline ends came to 11 bases. There are 15 residues in the CDR3. Looked up from germline, CDR1 is SGHVS and CDR2 is FNYEAQ. The CDR3, as DNA: TGTGCCAGCAGCTTACCCGGACAGACGAACACTGAAGCTTTCTTT. The encoded protein is CASSLPGQTNTEAFF.

This chain joins TRBV4-2 and TRBJ1-1, with D perhaps matching TRBD1 (6 bases). Germline V gives CDR1 LGHNA, CDR2 YNFKEQ. The CDR3 is 15 amino acids. V was shortened by 4 bases and J by 0 bases, with 12 bases between the two germline ends. CDR3 region: CASSRPGQMNTEAFF. Here the CDR3 DNA reads TGTGCCAGCAGCCGGCCCGGACAGATGAACACTGAAGCTTTCTTT.

This sequence joins TRBV5-1 and TRBJ2-1, with D uncertain. This CDR3 is 17 amino acids long. The germline CDR1 and CDR2 sequences are SGHRS and YFSETQ. V lost 4 bases, J lost 0 bases, and 17 bases lay in between. CDR3 bases: TGCGCCAGCAGCCCAACGACCAGCGCAAGCTCCTACAATGAGCAGTTCTTC. It encodes CASSPTTSASSYNEQFF.

The chain employs TRBV19 and TRBJ1-2; 7 bases line up with TRBD1. Germline CDR1 is LNHDA and CDR2 is SQIVND (reference sequence). CDR3 length equals 14 residues. V lost 3 bases to trimming and J lost 7 bases; unmatched junction nucleotides: 8. CDR3 nucleotides: TGTGCCAGTAGTATCGGGCAGGGGGTAGGTGGCTACACCTTC. This sequence encodes CASSIGQGVGGYTF.

A note on this clone: The sample carries other DNA sequences with the same CDR3. The chain carries TRBV20-1 and TRBJ1-1; D not resolved. Trimming removed 1 base from V and 3 bases from J, with 3 bases in between. CDR1 and CDR2 (germline): DFQATT, SNEGSKA (reference sequence). The CDR3 spans 11 residues. The CDR3 loop reads CSARGDTEAFF. The CDR3 DNA sequence: TGCAGTGCTAGAGGCGACACTGAAGCTTTCTTT.

The chain combines TRBV4-1 with TRBJ2-1; 7 positions agree with TRBD1. The length of the CDR3 is 18 residues. From germline, CDR1 is MGHRA and CDR2 YSYEKL. The junction had 10 bases not matched to a gene; V was cut back by 1 base and J by 1 base. CDR3 residues: CASSQAGKTGISYNEQFF. The CDR3 bases are TGCGCCAGCAGCCAAGCGGGAAAGACAGGGATTTCCTACAATGAGCAGTTCTTC.

J is TRBJ1-1 and V is TRBV18; 7 positions match TRBD1. The CDR3 runs 15 residues. The germline V gene encodes CDR1 KGHSH and CDR2 LQKENI. The junction had 8 bases not matched to a gene; V was cut back by 3 bases and J by 4 bases. For the CDR3, the DNA is TGTGCCAGCTCACCCCTCCGACAGGGATCCACTGAAGCTTTCTTT. Translating it yields CASSPLRQGSTEAFF.

The chain couples TRBV30 to TRBJ1-3, with 9 bases matching TRBD1. The CDR3 has 19 amino acids. Trimming removed 5 bases from V and 2 bases from J; junction bases left unmatched: 19. The germline V gene encodes CDR1 GTSNPN and CDR2 SVGIG (reference sequence). The chain's CDR3 is CAWDGLGLDRGGPGNTIYF. CDR3 nucleotides: TGTGCCTGGGATGGACTGGGGCTGGACAGGGGAGGTCCTGGAAACACCATATATTTT.

This clone has a handful of counts. The rearrangement uses TRBV2 and TRBJ2-7; D is uncertain. V was cut by 3 bases and J by 6 bases, with 12 bases left in between. This CDR3 is 13 amino acids long. Looked up from germline, CDR1 is SNHLY and CDR2 is FYNNEI. The CDR3 DNA sequence: TGTGCCAGCAGTGAGACTTTTACTGGCGAGCAGTACTTC. Translation gives CASSETFTGEQYF.

The chain employs TRBV4-1 and TRBJ1-2; TRBD1 is a possible D gene (6 bases). The V end lost 1 base, the J end lost 8 bases, and 11 bases lay between the germline ends. Looked up from germline, CDR1 is MGHRA and CDR2 is YSYEKL. CDR3 size: 13 residues. In DNA, the CDR3 is TGCGCCAGCAGCCAAGCCGGGACATTAGGCTACACCTTC. Translation gives CASSQAGTLGYTF.

In DNA form, the CDR3 reads TGCGCCAGCGACCCGGGGCTAGCGATAGATACGCAGTATTTT. Amino acids: CASDPGLAIDTQYF. The V gene is TRBV5-1, the J gene TRBJ2-3; tentative D call: TRBD2 (6 bases). From germline, CDR1 is SGHRS and CDR2 YFSETQ. The CDR3 spans 14 residues. V gave up 7 bases and J gave up 5 bases, with 17 bases separating them.

V is TRBV14 and J is TRBJ1-1; 7 nucleotides match TRBD1. CDR3 size: 16 residues. Germline CDR1 and CDR2: SGHDN and FVKESK. V shed 2 bases, J shed 5 bases, and the junction held 11 bases outside the gene matches. The CDR3 protein is CASSQSFPGGGTEAFF. CDR3 coding DNA: TGTGCCAGCAGCCAAAGTTTCCCAGGGGGTGGTACTGAAGCTTTCTTT.

The chain employs TRBV19 and TRBJ1-2; weak D call: TRBD1 (6 bases). This CDR3 has 14 residues. Germline values: CDR1 LNHDA, CDR2 SQIVND (reference sequence). V was trimmed by 3 bases and J by 8 bases, leaving 16 bases between them. The CDR3, as DNA: TGTGCCAGTAGTATGTCGATCAAGGGGGTCGGCTACACCTTC. Translating gives CASSMSIKGVGYTF.